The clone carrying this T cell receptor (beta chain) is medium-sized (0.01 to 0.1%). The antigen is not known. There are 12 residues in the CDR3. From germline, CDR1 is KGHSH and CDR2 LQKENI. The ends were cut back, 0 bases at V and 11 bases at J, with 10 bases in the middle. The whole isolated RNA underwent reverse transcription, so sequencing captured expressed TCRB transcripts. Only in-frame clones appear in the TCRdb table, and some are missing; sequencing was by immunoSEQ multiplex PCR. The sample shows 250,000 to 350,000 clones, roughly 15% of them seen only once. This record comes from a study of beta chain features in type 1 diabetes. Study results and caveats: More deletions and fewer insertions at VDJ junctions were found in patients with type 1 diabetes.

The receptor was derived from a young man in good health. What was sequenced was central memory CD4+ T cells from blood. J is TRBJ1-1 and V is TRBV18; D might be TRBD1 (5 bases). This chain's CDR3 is CASSPPRGRAFF. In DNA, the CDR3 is TGTGCCAGCTCACCACCGAGGGGAAGGGCTTTCTTT.